Sequencing of this TCR beta chain was carried out in a study of vaccination effects on CD4 cells after COVID-19. Looking at the study overall: Sequencing was preceded by expansion of antigen-specific CD4+ T cells with viral peptide pools in the ViraFEST assay.

Subsequent to roughly 10 days of culture, CD4+ T cells were isolated. Each participant was administered two doses of either the BNT162b2 or the mRNA-1273 vaccine. Trimming cost V 5 bases and J 4 bases, with 14 bases left between them. In germline, CDR1 is LNHDA, CDR2 SQIVND (reference sequence). CDR3 size: 14 residues. As for this clone: What it binds is not known.

Generated by immunoSEQ multiplex PCR, the TCRdb table keeps only in-frame clones and is missing some. The sample has fewer than 10,000 clones, about three quarters seen once; the top ten hold 11%. Study conclusions and caveats: Few convalescent patients, and no early post-infection timepoints, were available to the study. Clonal contraction was marked in infection- and vaccine-induced clones late after vaccination. Healthy vaccinees had only 1 of 255 vaccine-induced clones cross-react with common cold coronaviruses.

Sequences were derived from CD4+ T cells from PBMCs cultured without peptide, sampled after COVID-19 vaccination. The sequence came from a human donor who received a COVID-19 vaccine. This chain joins TRBV19 and TRBJ1-2; a possible D gene is TRBD1 (6 bases). Here the CDR3 reads CASSPGVKGYGYTF. The CDR3 region has the DNA TGTGCCAGTAGTCCAGGGGTCAAAGGCTATGGCTACACCTTC. Complete variable domain (other parts from reference TRBV19 and TRBJ1-2): DGGITQSPKYLFRKEGQNVTLSCEQNLNHDAMYWYRQDPGQGLRLIYYSQIVNDFQKGDIAEGYSVSREKKESFPLTVTSAQKNPTAFYLCASSPGVKGYGYTFGSGTRLTVV.